The 18 T cell receptor beta chains in this list originate from one sample, sequenced in a study of blood T cell repertoires in COVID-19. Sequencing used immunoSEQ multiplex PCR; TCRdb keeps in-frame clones, though not all of them. This table holds about 190,000 clones, roughly 90% found once. The sample consisted of peripheral blood. The receptor set was obtained from a man aged 45-65 years with acute or convalescent COVID-19.

This clone was seen more than once but under ten times. The chain has TRBV13 and TRBJ2-6; TRBD2 aligns across 8 bases. The CDR3 loop spans 18 amino acids. The V and J ends lost 5 bases and 0 bases, in that order; junction bases with no gene match: 9. Germline V gene sequence: CDR1 PRHDT, CDR2 FYEKMQ (reference sequence). The CDR3 bases are TGTGCCAGCAGCGCCTCAGCGGGAGTCACCTCTGGGGCCAACGTCCTGACTTTC. Protein: CASSASAGVTSGANVLTF. Full variable domain (missing parts from reference TRBV13 and TRBJ2-6): AAGVIQSPRHLIKEKRETATLKCYPIPRHDTVYWYQQGPGQDPQFLISFYEKMQSDKGSIPDRFSAQQFSDYHSELNMSSLELGDSALYFCASSASAGVTSGANVLTFGAGSRLTVL.

A single count supports this clone. The chain is built from TRBV28 and TRBJ1-2; TRBD1 is a possible D gene (6 bases). Germline assignment: CDR1 MDHEN and CDR2 SYDVKM. This CDR3 is 14 amino acids long. V dropped 7 bases and J dropped 7 bases, with 19 bases sitting between them. The CDR3 protein is CASIRSGAFFGYTF. As DNA, the CDR3 is TGTGCCAGCATCAGGTCAGGGGCCTTCTTTGGCTACACCTTC.

V and J are TRBV6-5 and TRBJ1-4, with 7 positions matching TRBD1. The CDR3 consists of 14 residues. The germline gives CDR1 MNHEY, CDR2 SVGAGI. V dropped 6 bases and J dropped 4; count of bases not matched to a gene: 5. The chain's CDR3 is CASREGQSNEKLFF. In DNA, the CDR3 is TGTGCCAGCAGGGAGGGACAGAGTAATGAAAAACTGTTTTTT.

V and J are TRBV28 and TRBJ1-4; D gene unclear. Trimming removed 8 bases at V and 3 bases at J, with 7 bases between. The CDR3 has 12 residues. The germline V gene has CDR1 MDHEN and CDR2 SYDVKM. The CDR3 sequence: CASRTANEKLFF. The CDR3 region has the DNA TGTGCCAGCCGCACAGCTAATGAAAAACTGTTTTTT.

This clone came up once. J is TRBJ2-7 and V is TRBV28; 8 bases match TRBD1. Germline CDR1 is MDHEN and CDR2 is SYDVKM. This CDR3 has 13 amino acids. V was pared by 6 bases and J by 4 bases, with 5 bases of the junction left unmatched. This CDR3 reads CASSPGGKYEQYV. The CDR3 DNA reads as TGTGCCAGCAGCCCAGGGGGCAAGTACGAGCAGTACGTC.

The rearrangement links TRBV5-8 to TRBJ1-5; weak D call: TRBD1 (6 bases). The V and J ends lost 6 bases and 0 bases respectively, with 13 bases between them. CDR1 and CDR2 from the germline V gene are SGHTS and YDEGEE. This CDR3 comprises 15 residues. This CDR3 is CASMTGTNSNQPQHF. The CDR3 DNA is TGTGCCAGCATGACCGGGACAAATAGCAATCAGCCCCAGCATTTT.

The rearrangement uses TRBV7-3 and TRBJ2-2; D not certain. Germline V CDR1 and CDR2: SGHTA, FQGTGA. The length of the CDR3 is 13 residues. The V gene lost 5 bases and the J gene lost 5 bases, with 9 bases spanning the gap. In nucleotides, the CDR3 is TGTGCCAGCAGCCCAGGCACAACCGGGGAGCTGTTTTTT. This codes for CASSPGTTGELFF.

This clone appeared a few times. V usage is TRBV12-1 and J usage is TRBJ2-7; the DNA was not compared with TRBD2, the D call given in the table. TRBV12-1 has pseudogene status. The CDR3 has 15 residues. In nucleotides, the CDR3 is TGTGCCAGCAGCTTTGGGGTTGCGGGGCCCTACGAGCAGTACTTC. This sequence encodes CASSFGVAGPYEQYF.

CDR3 loop: CASSLGGGYEQYV. CDR3 DNA: TGTGCCAGCAGTTTAGGGGGCGGGTACGAGCAGTACGTC. V usage is TRBV27 and J usage is TRBJ2-7; possible D gene TRBD1, 6 bases. Germline CDR1 is MNHEY and CDR2 is SMNVEV (reference sequence). Trimming shortened V by 2 bases and J by 4 bases, and 9 bases separated the two germline ends. There are 13 residues in the CDR3.

The rearrangement links TRBV4-1 to TRBJ2-3, with 12 positions matching TRBD2. The CDR3 is 18 residues long. The V segment lost 1 base and the J segment 2 bases; nucleotides outside the gene matches: 7. CDR1 and CDR2 from the germline V gene are MGHRA and YSYEKL. The CDR3 sequence: CASSQVSLAGGPTDTQYF. The CDR3 nucleotides are TGCGCCAGCAGCCAAGTAAGCCTAGCGGGAGGGCCCACAGATACGCAGTATTTT.

The gene calls are TRBV18 and TRBJ1-1; a possible D gene is TRBD1 (6 bases). From germline, CDR1 is KGHSH and CDR2 LQKENI. V lost 3 bases and J 8 bases, leaving 10 bases between the germline ends. This CDR3 is 12 amino acids long. The DNA of the CDR3 is TGTGCCAGCTCACCTATCCAGGGGGAAGCTTTCTTT. Its translation: CASSPIQGEAFF.

This chain uses TRBV28 with TRBJ1-5; TRBD1 is a possible D gene (6 bases). From germline, CDR1 is MDHEN and CDR2 SYDVKM. This CDR3 spans 14 amino acids. The germline V and J ends were trimmed by 6 bases and 2 bases, with 11 bases remaining between them. The CDR3 nucleotides read TGTGCCAGCAGATTTGGGGGCGGCAATCAGCCCCAGCATTTT. Protein sequence: CASRFGGGNQPQHF.

The chain joins TRBV27 to TRBJ2-6, with a possible D match to TRBD1 (6 bases). Trimming cost V 6 bases and J 1 base, with 10 bases left between them. The CDR3 contains 15 residues. Germline-derived CDR1 and CDR2 are MNHEY and SMNVEV (reference sequence). This CDR3 is CASRDQGSGANVLTF. CDR3 in DNA: TGTGCCAGCAGGGACCAGGGGTCTGGGGCCAACGTCCTGACTTTC.

The V and J genes are TRBV9 and TRBJ1-4; 8 bases map to TRBD1. CDR1 and CDR2 from the germline V gene are SGDLS and YYNGEE. J was trimmed by 7 bases and V by 4 bases; bases with no gene match: 9. The CDR3 consists of 15 residues. CDR3 DNA sequence: TGTGCCAGCAGCCCCGGAGACAGGGGAACTGAAAAACTGTTTTTT. Translated, it gives CASSPGDRGTEKLFF.

This clone was detected a few times. The rearrangement joins TRBV6-2 or TRBV6-3 to TRBJ2-3, with D perhaps TRBD1 (7 bases). V shed 5 bases and J shed 3 bases, with 18 bases lying between them. Germline CDR1 MNHEY, CDR2 SVGEGT. The CDR3 is 16 residues long. CDR3 residues: CASSHGQAGGTDTQYF. The CDR3 DNA follows: TGTGCCAGCAGTCACGGACAGGCTGGAGGGACAGATACGCAGTATTTT.

The chain employs TRBV7-8 and TRBJ1-2, with 7 nucleotides matching TRBD1. The CDR3 spans 14 residues. Germline CDR1 is SGHVS and CDR2 is FQNEAQ. V shed 5 bases and J 8 bases; nucleotides not matched to a gene: 11. CDR3 sequence (DNA): TGTGCCAGCAGCCGAGACCCTTCCAGGGGGGGCTACACCTTC. Residues: CASSRDPSRGGYTF.

This rearrangement joins TRBV10-3 to TRBJ1-1, with unresolved D. This CDR3 has 12 amino acids. The germline CDR1 and CDR2 sequences are ENHRY and SYGVKD. V gave up 9 bases and J gave up 1 base, with 9 bases separating them. The CDR3 here is CAITEGNTEAFF. The CDR3, as DNA: TGTGCCATTACGGAGGGGAACACTGAAGCTTTCTTT.

The rearrangement uses TRBV27 and TRBJ2-7; 7 bases map to TRBD1. Germline assignment: CDR1 MNHEY and CDR2 SMNVEV (reference sequence). The CDR3 runs 17 residues. With 2 bases clipped from V and 9 bases from J, the junction kept 19 bases outside the gene matches. Here the CDR3 reads CASSLEGGWSPPTLQYF. As DNA, the CDR3 is TGTGCCAGCAGTTTAGAAGGGGGCTGGTCTCCTCCTACGTTGCAGTACTTC.